The sequence of this TCR beta chain was determined in a study of T cells in Graves' hyperthyroidism and ophthalmopathy. Graves' hyperthyroidism showing no ophthalmopathy progression within 18 months was considered stable. Diagnoses were established using clinical symptoms, serum thyroxine and TRAb, thyroid ultrasound and orbital computed tomography. Amplified TCR beta CDR3 regions came from RNA transcripts. An initial round of RT-PCR targeting the TCR CDR3 relied on the HTBI primer set. MiXCR, applied by TCRdb to the multiplex PCR reads, yields one record per CDR3 protein. Of about 400,000 distinct CDR3 sequences detected, under 15% appear once; the ten largest clones hold about 33%. Trimming cost V 3 bases and J 2 bases, with 15 bases left between them. The CDR3 is made up of 15 amino acids. Per germline, CDR1 DFQATT and CDR2 SNEGSKA (reference sequence).

V is TRBV20-1 and J is TRBJ2-3; possibly TRBD2 for D (6 bases). This TCR was recovered from a woman in her 30s with Graves' hyperthyroidism. Source material: blood. DNA for the CDR3: TGCAGTGCTAGCGGTGGGAGGTCCCCCACAGATACGCAGTATTTT. Its protein product is CSASGGRSPTDTQYF.